This T cell receptor beta chain is from a study of beta chain features in type 1 diabetes. Broader study findings: TCRB CDR3 length was moderately but significantly reduced in all four CD4+ subsets of Type 1 diabetes patients.

Germline V gene data show CDR1 as MNHEY and CDR2 as SVGAGI. This CDR3 region has 14 residues. V lost 4 bases and J lost 4; bases outside the gene matches: 6. Turning to this clone: Antigen specificity is unknown.

The study reverse transcribed the entire isolated RNA, so it sequenced expressed TCRB transcripts. Read counts averaged roughly 3.5 million for samples of naive, central memory and regulatory T cells. Generated by immunoSEQ multiplex PCR, the TCRdb table keeps only in-frame clones and is missing some. Of 200,000 to 250,000 clones in the sample, 11% were seen once. The V and J genes are TRBV6-5 and TRBJ2-5; 7 positions match TRBD2. The sample was central memory CD4+ T cells from blood. The clonotype comes from a man between 18 and 35 years old in good health. The CDR3 reads CASSSRTRRETQYF. CDR3 in DNA: TGTGCCAGCAGTTCCAGGACTAGACGAGAGACCCAGTACTTC.